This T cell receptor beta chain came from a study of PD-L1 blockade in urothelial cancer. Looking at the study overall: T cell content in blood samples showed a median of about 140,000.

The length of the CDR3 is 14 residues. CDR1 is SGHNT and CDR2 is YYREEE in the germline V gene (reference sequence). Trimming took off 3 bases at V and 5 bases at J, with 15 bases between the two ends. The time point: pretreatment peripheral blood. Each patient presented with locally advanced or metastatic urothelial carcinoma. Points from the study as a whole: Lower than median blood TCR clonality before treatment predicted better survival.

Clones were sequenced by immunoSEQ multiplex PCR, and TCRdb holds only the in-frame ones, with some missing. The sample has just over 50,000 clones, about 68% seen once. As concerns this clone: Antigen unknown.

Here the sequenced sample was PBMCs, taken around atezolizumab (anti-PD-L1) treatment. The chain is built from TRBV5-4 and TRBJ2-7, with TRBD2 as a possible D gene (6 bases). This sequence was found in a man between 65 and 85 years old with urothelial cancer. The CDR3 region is CASSSVLTRNEQYF. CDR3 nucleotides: TGTGCCAGCAGCTCAGTATTGACTAGAAACGAGCAGTACTTC.